What follows are 11 T cell receptor beta chains derived from one specimen sequenced in a study of graft-versus-host responses after intestinal transplantation. Profiled with immunoSEQ multiplex PCR; TCRdb holds only in-frame clones, not every one. Among about 130,000 clones listed, about 92% were seen once. The antigens these receptors bind are not known. The material was unstimulated CD4+ T cells sorted from spleen or lymph node cells, obtained before intestinal transplant. Every receptor here comes from a human donor who received an intestinal transplant.

The chain uses TRBV5-5 and TRBJ1-2; D is possibly TRBD1 (5 bases). The CDR3 has 15 residues. Germline V lookup: CDR1 SGHKS, CDR2 YYEKEE (reference sequence). Trimming took 4 bases from V and 4 from J, leaving 17 bases between them. CDR3 sequence reads: CASSLHQGGVYGYTF. The CDR3 nucleotides are TGTGCCAGCAGCCTCCACCAGGGTGGAGTCTATGGCTACACCTTC. Full variable domain (rest looked up from reference TRBV5-5 and TRBJ1-2): DAGVTQSPTHLIKTRGQQVTLRCSPISGHKSVSWYQQVLGQGPQFIFQYYEKEERGRGNFPDRFSARQFPNYSSELNVNALLLGDSALYLCASSLHQGGVYGYTFGSGTRLTVV.

This rearrangement joins TRBV7-8 to TRBJ1-1, with 7 bases aligning to TRBD1. The CDR3 has 17 amino acids. CDR1 SGHVS and CDR2 FQNEAQ come from the germline V gene. Trimming took 0 bases from V and 5 from J; bases not matched to a gene: 12. CDR3 residues: CASSLARLTGVGTEAFF. CDR3 DNA sequence: TGTGCCAGCAGCTTAGCCCGACTAACAGGGGTTGGGACTGAAGCTTTCTTT.

The chain couples TRBV11-2 to TRBJ1-2; maybe TRBD1 (6 bases). The CDR3 covers 14 residues. Germline CDR1 reads SGHAT; CDR2 reads FQNNGV. With 5 bases removed from V and 5 bases from J, the gap between germline ends came to 15 bases. CDR3 protein: CASSGSTGRYGYTF. As DNA, the CDR3 is TGTGCCAGCAGCGGGTCGACAGGAAGATATGGCTACACCTTC.

The chain joins TRBV12-5 to TRBJ1-2; 7 bases fit TRBD1. Trimming removed 3 bases from V and 7 bases from J; junction bases left unmatched: 17. The V gene's germline CDR1 is LGHNT and CDR2 FRNRAP. CDR3 length: 17 amino acids. The CDR3 protein is CASGFLPARDRTIGYTF. CDR3 nucleotide sequence: TGTGCTAGTGGTTTCCTCCCGGCCCGGGACAGAACTATTGGCTACACCTTC. Full variable domain (outside the CDR3, taken from reference TRBV12-5 and TRBJ1-2): DARVTQTPRHKVTEMGQEVTMRCQPILGHNTVFWYRQTMMQGLELLAYFRNRAPLDDSGMPKDRFSAEMPDATLATLKIQPSEPRDSAVYFCASGFLPARDRTIGYTFGSGTRLTVV.

The chain combines TRBV7-2 with TRBJ2-5, with a possible D match to TRBD1 (5 bases). The J call could be wrong; TRBJ2-7 is a better fit for the DNA end. The CDR3 sequence is 13 residues long. Germline CDR1 reads SGHTA; CDR2 reads FQGNSA. CDR3 coding DNA: TGTGCCAGCAGCCGACAGAACCGCTACGAGCAGTACTTC. It specifies CASSRQNRYEQYF.

The V gene is TRBV7-3, the J gene TRBJ2-2; the match to TRBD1 covers 7 bases. V trimming: 5 bases; J trimming: 5 bases; junction bases outside the gene matches: 11. The CDR3 is 16 residues long. The germline gives CDR1 SGHTA, CDR2 FQGTGA. CDR3 loop: CASSVMGDSSTGELFF. The CDR3, as DNA: TGTGCCAGCAGCGTAATGGGGGACAGCTCAACCGGGGAGCTGTTTTTT.

This rearrangement joins TRBV5-1 to TRBJ1-2; 7 positions match TRBD1. The CDR3 sequence is 14 residues long. V was pared by 4 bases and J by 4 bases, with 7 bases of the junction left unmatched. The germline V gene has CDR1 SGHRS and CDR2 YFSETQ. This CDR3 is CASSVSDRAYGYTF. The CDR3 DNA reads as TGCGCCAGCAGCGTTTCCGACAGGGCCTATGGCTACACCTTC.

This clone was seen a single time. The genes are TRBV6-4 and TRBJ2-7, with D tentatively TRBD1 (6 bases). This CDR3 contains 16 residues. Trimming removed 3 bases at V and 6 bases at J, with 21 bases between. Germline loops: CDR1 MRHNA, CDR2 SNTAGT. CDR3 residues: CASSEQRLQGFLEQYF. In DNA, the CDR3 is TGTGCCAGCAGTGAGCAGAGGTTACAGGGTTTCCTCGAGCAGTACTTC.

J is TRBJ2-2 and V is TRBV4-2; 7 bases match TRBD1. Germline lookup yields CDR1 LGHNA and CDR2 YNFKEQ. Trimming removed 3 bases from V and 1 base from J; junction bases left unmatched: 2. The CDR3 length is 15 residues. Written as DNA, the CDR3 is TGTGCCAGCAGCCAGGCAGGGGGGAACACCGGGGAGCTGTTTTTT. This encodes CASSQAGGNTGELFF.

This chain uses TRBV12-5 with TRBJ1-1; 7 positions agree with TRBD1. CDR1 and CDR2 (germline): LGHNT, FRNRAP. CDR3 length: 13 amino acids. The junction had 8 bases not matched to a gene; V was cut back by 10 bases and J by 3 bases. The CDR3 DNA is TGTGCTACGAAAGGACAGGCGTACACTGAAGCTTTCTTT. Translated, it gives CATKGQAYTEAFF.

The CDR3 DNA follows: TGTGCCAGCAGTGAACACGGGGGAGGGAGTTCACCCCTCCACTTT. This encodes CASSEHGGGSSPLHF. This sequence joins TRBV6-1 and TRBJ1-6; possible D gene TRBD1, 5 bases. CDR1 and CDR2 (germline): MNHNS, SASEGT. Trimming removed 2 bases at V and 9 bases at J, with 14 bases between. CDR3 length: 15 residues.